One sample yielded the 24 T cell receptor beta chains listed below, sequenced in a study of blood T cells in healthy people across ages (dated by TCRdb to the mid-2010s). Libraries were constructed by 5' RACE. Sequencing relied on an Illumina HiSeq 2500. The second PCR ran for roughly 7 to 12 cycles and used a J-beta primer mix along with a sample-barcoded 5' primer. In-frame beta chains were kept once TCRdb had trimmed the public reads at Q25 with fastp and called clones with MiXCR. Each CDR3 protein gets just one entry, which takes the most common genes and DNA from the rows behind it. Across this sample there are some 850,000 distinct CDR3 sequences, with under 30% seen only once. Of the sample, 3% falls within the top ten clones. The same sample was also used in a study of T cells of mothers and their children.

Sequenced input: blood. Source of these receptors: a boy between 10 and 17 years old in good health.

This sequence joins TRBV12-3 or TRBV12-4 and TRBJ1-1, with D unclear. The CDR3 is made up of 13 amino acids. Trimming cost V 6 bases and J 1 base, with 9 bases left between them. The CDR3 sequence: CASSYTPNTEAFF. CDR3 coding DNA: TGTGCCAGCAGCTATACACCGAACACTGAAGCTTTCTTT.

The J gene is TRBJ2-3, the V gene TRBV7-2; D is perhaps TRBD1 or TRBD2 (6 bases each). This CDR3 contains 14 residues. The ends were cut back, 5 bases at V and 8 bases at J, with 17 bases in the middle. Germline values: CDR1 SGHTA, CDR2 FQGNSA. In DNA form, the CDR3 reads TGTACCAGCAGCCCGCGAACGGGGGCGGCTACGCAGTATTTT. Translation: CTSSPRTGAATQYF.

This clonotype has only a few counts. The chain couples TRBV6-1 to TRBJ1-1; D is unresolved. CDR3 length: 15 residues. Looked up from germline, CDR1 is MNHNS and CDR2 is SASEGT. Trimming stripped 3 bases from V and 2 bases from J, with 13 bases between. This chain's CDR3 is CASSERQLANTEAFF. CDR3 in DNA: TGTGCCAGCAGTGAGAGGCAGTTAGCAAACACTGAAGCTTTCTTT.

This clonotype was detected a few times. The chain uses TRBV11-2 and TRBJ2-7; 10 nucleotides align to TRBD2. The J call could be wrong; TRBJ2-1 is a better fit for the DNA end. CDR3 size: 16 residues. Germline CDR1 reads SGHAT; CDR2 reads FQNNGV. CDR3 nucleotide sequence: TGTGCCAGCAGCAAGATCGGACTAGCGGCCTACAATGAGCAGTTCTTC. It translates to CASSKIGLAAYNEQFF.

The chain couples TRBV5-1 to TRBJ2-1; the D gene is possibly TRBD2 (5 bases). The CDR3 is made up of 16 amino acids. V lost 5 bases and J 2 bases, leaving 17 bases between the germline ends. Germline CDR1 is SGHRS and CDR2 is YFSETQ. The CDR3 coding sequence is TGCGCCAGCAGAACATCGCCCGGGGAACCCTACAATGAGCAGTTCTTC. Amino acid sequence: CASRTSPGEPYNEQFF.

This clonotype was counted only a few times. This chain links TRBV5-1 with TRBJ2-7; D is uncertain. This CDR3 region has 13 residues. The V end was cut by 3 bases, the J end by 2 bases, with 9 bases between. From germline, CDR1 is SGHRS and CDR2 YFSETQ. The CDR3 is CASSSSDTYEQYF. CDR3 nucleotides: TGCGCCAGCAGCTCAAGCGATACCTACGAGCAGTACTTC.

The V and J genes are TRBV9 and TRBJ2-2, with D perhaps TRBD1 (6 bases). Germline assignment: CDR1 SGDLS and CDR2 YYNGEE. Trimming pared 3 bases from V and 2 bases from J, leaving 8 bases between. There are 14 residues in the CDR3. The CDR3 bases are TGTGCCAGCAGCGCGGGACACAACACCGGGGAGCTGTTTTTT. Its translation is CASSAGHNTGELFF.

The chain recombines TRBV3-1 with TRBJ2-5; a possible D gene is TRBD2 (5 bases). Germline CDR1 LGHDT, CDR2 YNNKEL (reference sequence). This CDR3 is built from 14 residues. Trimming removed 4 bases from V and 5 bases from J, with 14 bases in between. The DNA for the CDR3 is TGTGCCAGCAGCCCCCCGGGGAAAAGGGAGACCCAGTACTTC. It translates to CASSPPGKRETQYF.

V and J are TRBV29-1 and TRBJ1-5, with no clear D. The V and J ends lost 4 bases and 2 bases respectively, with 9 bases between them. CDR3 length equals 13 residues. CDR1 and CDR2 (germline): SQVTM, ANQGSEA. CDR3 in amino acids: CSVGPGGNQPQHF. CDR3 sequence (DNA): TGCAGCGTTGGGCCTGGGGGCAATCAGCCCCAGCATTTT.

A few counts support this clonotype. V usage is TRBV30 and J usage is TRBJ2-1, with D tentatively TRBD2 (6 bases). This CDR3 comprises 14 residues. Germline V gene sequence: CDR1 GTSNPN, CDR2 SVGIG (reference sequence). The germline V and J ends were trimmed by 2 bases and 4 bases, with 12 bases remaining between them. The DNA for the CDR3 is TGTGCCTGGAGTTCGGGGACTTATTACAATGAGCAGTTCTTC. As protein: CAWSSGTYYNEQFF. The full variable domain, rest sourced from reference TRBV30 and TRBJ2-1, is SQTIHQWPATLVQPVGSPLSLECTVEGTSNPNLYWYRQAAGRGLQLLFYSVGIGQISSEVPQNLSASRPQDRQFILSSKKLLLSDSGFYLCAWSSGTYYNEQFFGPGTRLTVL.

This clonotype appeared a few times. The chain links TRBV3-1 to TRBJ2-7; 8 nucleotides match TRBD2. The J segment lost 6 bases and the V segment lost 4 bases, leaving 5 bases of the junction unmatched. CDR1 and CDR2 from the germline V gene are LGHDT and YNNKEL (reference sequence). This CDR3 is built from 13 residues. The DNA for the CDR3 is TGTGCCAGCAGCCGGACTAGCTGGGGCGAGCAGTACTTC. This codes for CASSRTSWGEQYF.

This clonotype was counted a few times. The V and J genes are TRBV2 and TRBJ2-5; D remains ambiguous. There are 11 residues in the CDR3. Germline-derived CDR1 and CDR2 are SNHLY and FYNNEI. Trimming removed 7 bases from V and 2 bases from J, with 5 bases in between. CDR3 region: CASMGQETQYF. Written as DNA, the CDR3 is TGTGCCAGCATGGGACAAGAGACCCAGTACTTC. The full variable domain, in which reference TRBV2 and TRBJ2-5 provide the parts outside the CDR3, is EPEVTQTPSHQVTQMGQEVILRCVPISNHLYFYWYRQILGQKVEFLVSFYNNEISEKSEIFDDQFSVERPDGSNFTLKIRSTKLEDSAMYFCASMGQETQYFGPGTRLLVL.

This chain joins TRBV20-1 and TRBJ1-4; possible D gene TRBD1, 5 bases. Germline assignment: CDR1 DFQATT and CDR2 SNEGSKA (reference sequence). The CDR3 has 14 residues. V lost 5 bases and J 7 bases, leaving 17 bases between the germline ends. The CDR3 DNA reads as TGCAGTGCTCGACCGACTGGAGGGGCTGAAAAACTGTTTTTT. Its translation is CSARPTGGAEKLFF.

This clonotype came up a few times. The conserved phenylalanine or tryptophan normally closing the CDR3 is absent here, so this likely arose from a read error. The chain joins TRBV29-1 to TRBJ2-7; no definite D call. Germline assignment: CDR1 SQVTM and CDR2 ANQGSEA. With 6 bases removed from V and 3 bases from J, the gap between germline ends came to 9 bases. The CDR3 is 11 residues long. CDR3 nucleotides: TGCAGCGTACAAGACGGCTACGAGCAGTACCTC. It encodes CSVQDGYEQYL.

The chain links TRBV20-1 to TRBJ2-5, with 8 bases identical to TRBD1. The germline CDR1 and CDR2 sequences are DFQATT and SNEGSKA (reference sequence). This CDR3 spans 16 amino acids. V lost 2 bases, J lost 2 bases, and 10 bases stayed unmatched. The CDR3 loop is CSARLWSGGGQETQYF. As DNA, the CDR3 is TGCAGTGCTAGACTATGGTCAGGGGGCGGTCAAGAGACCCAGTACTTC.

The rearrangement joins TRBV7-9 to TRBJ1-1, with D perhaps TRBD1 (6 bases). The V gene lost 5 bases and the J gene lost 0 bases, with 10 bases spanning the gap. The CDR3 is 14 amino acids. Germline CDR1 is SEHNR and CDR2 is FQNEAQ (reference sequence). The CDR3 nucleotides are TGTGCCAGCAGCACGGGGGCCGTGAACACTGAAGCTTTCTTT. This codes for CASSTGAVNTEAFF.

The chain couples TRBV7-2 to TRBJ1-1; no firm D call. Trimming removed 9 bases from V and 1 base from J, with 12 bases in between. The CDR3 has 13 amino acids. Germline values: CDR1 SGHTA, CDR2 FQGNSA. The chain's CDR3 is CASWEAANTEAFF. In DNA, the CDR3 is TGTGCCAGTTGGGAGGCAGCGAACACTGAAGCTTTCTTT.

The chain is built from TRBV5-6 and TRBJ1-1; D unresolved. Germline V CDR1 and CDR2: SGHDT, YYEEEE. The length of the CDR3 is 11 residues. Trimming left V 3 bases short and J 8 bases short, with 8 bases between. The CDR3 coding sequence is TGTGCCAGCAGCTCCTATGGGGAAGCTTTCTTT. It encodes CASSSYGEAFF.

The sample holds one count of this clonotype. The chain employs TRBV6-1 and TRBJ2-4; a possible D gene is TRBD1 (6 bases). The ends were cut back, 10 bases at V and 2 bases at J, with 18 bases in the middle. CDR3 size: 15 residues. Germline V gene sequence: CDR1 MNHNS, CDR2 SASEGT. The chain's CDR3 is CATSMSGDPKNIQYF. As DNA, the CDR3 is TGTGCCACCTCCATGTCAGGGGATCCCAAAAACATTCAGTACTTC.

This clonotype was counted at least ten times. The J gene is TRBJ1-1, the V gene TRBV5-1; D is uncertain. The CDR3 extends over 16 amino acids. Per germline, CDR1 SGHRS and CDR2 YFSETQ. V lost 4 bases, J lost 1 base, and 17 bases lay in between. CDR3 loop: CASSPRKGLKNTEAFF. The CDR3 DNA follows: TGCGCCAGCAGCCCTCGTAAGGGTTTGAAGAACACTGAAGCTTTCTTT.

This chain connects TRBV6-1 to TRBJ2-5; D gene uncertain. The CDR3 runs 12 residues. Germline V gene lookup returns CDR1 MNHNS and CDR2 SASEGT. Trimming took 7 bases from V and 1 from J, leaving 7 bases between them. The CDR3 DNA is TGTGCCAGCACCTGGGGCCAAGAGACCCAGTACTTC. This encodes CASTWGQETQYF.

V gene TRBV6-1 combines with J gene TRBJ2-3; D not resolved. The CDR3 is 15 residues long. Trimming removed 7 bases from V and 0 bases from J, with 14 bases in between. Germline values: CDR1 MNHNS, CDR2 SASEGT. The CDR3 sequence: CASNVGLTSTDTQYF. As DNA, the CDR3 is TGTGCCAGCAACGTTGGGCTCACTAGCACAGATACGCAGTATTTT.

V and J are TRBV20-1 and TRBJ2-2; D ambiguous. CDR1 and CDR2 (germline): DFQATT, SNEGSKA (reference sequence). V was cut by 2 bases and J by 0 bases, with 10 bases left in between. The CDR3 is made up of 15 amino acids. The CDR3 DNA follows: TGCAGTGCTAGACCGGCAGGCGCGAACACCGGGGAGCTGTTTTTT. Translated: CSARPAGANTGELFF.

The sample holds many counts of this clonotype. The chain combines TRBV15 with TRBJ2-2; TRBD1 agrees at 7 bases. Looked up from germline, CDR1 is LNHNV and CDR2 is YYDKDF (reference sequence). This CDR3 is 14 amino acids long. J was trimmed by 5 bases and V by 4 bases; bases with no gene match: 4. DNA of the CDR3: TGTGCCACCAGCATTGACAGGGAGACCGGGGAGCTGTTTTTT. Translated, it gives CATSIDRETGELFF.